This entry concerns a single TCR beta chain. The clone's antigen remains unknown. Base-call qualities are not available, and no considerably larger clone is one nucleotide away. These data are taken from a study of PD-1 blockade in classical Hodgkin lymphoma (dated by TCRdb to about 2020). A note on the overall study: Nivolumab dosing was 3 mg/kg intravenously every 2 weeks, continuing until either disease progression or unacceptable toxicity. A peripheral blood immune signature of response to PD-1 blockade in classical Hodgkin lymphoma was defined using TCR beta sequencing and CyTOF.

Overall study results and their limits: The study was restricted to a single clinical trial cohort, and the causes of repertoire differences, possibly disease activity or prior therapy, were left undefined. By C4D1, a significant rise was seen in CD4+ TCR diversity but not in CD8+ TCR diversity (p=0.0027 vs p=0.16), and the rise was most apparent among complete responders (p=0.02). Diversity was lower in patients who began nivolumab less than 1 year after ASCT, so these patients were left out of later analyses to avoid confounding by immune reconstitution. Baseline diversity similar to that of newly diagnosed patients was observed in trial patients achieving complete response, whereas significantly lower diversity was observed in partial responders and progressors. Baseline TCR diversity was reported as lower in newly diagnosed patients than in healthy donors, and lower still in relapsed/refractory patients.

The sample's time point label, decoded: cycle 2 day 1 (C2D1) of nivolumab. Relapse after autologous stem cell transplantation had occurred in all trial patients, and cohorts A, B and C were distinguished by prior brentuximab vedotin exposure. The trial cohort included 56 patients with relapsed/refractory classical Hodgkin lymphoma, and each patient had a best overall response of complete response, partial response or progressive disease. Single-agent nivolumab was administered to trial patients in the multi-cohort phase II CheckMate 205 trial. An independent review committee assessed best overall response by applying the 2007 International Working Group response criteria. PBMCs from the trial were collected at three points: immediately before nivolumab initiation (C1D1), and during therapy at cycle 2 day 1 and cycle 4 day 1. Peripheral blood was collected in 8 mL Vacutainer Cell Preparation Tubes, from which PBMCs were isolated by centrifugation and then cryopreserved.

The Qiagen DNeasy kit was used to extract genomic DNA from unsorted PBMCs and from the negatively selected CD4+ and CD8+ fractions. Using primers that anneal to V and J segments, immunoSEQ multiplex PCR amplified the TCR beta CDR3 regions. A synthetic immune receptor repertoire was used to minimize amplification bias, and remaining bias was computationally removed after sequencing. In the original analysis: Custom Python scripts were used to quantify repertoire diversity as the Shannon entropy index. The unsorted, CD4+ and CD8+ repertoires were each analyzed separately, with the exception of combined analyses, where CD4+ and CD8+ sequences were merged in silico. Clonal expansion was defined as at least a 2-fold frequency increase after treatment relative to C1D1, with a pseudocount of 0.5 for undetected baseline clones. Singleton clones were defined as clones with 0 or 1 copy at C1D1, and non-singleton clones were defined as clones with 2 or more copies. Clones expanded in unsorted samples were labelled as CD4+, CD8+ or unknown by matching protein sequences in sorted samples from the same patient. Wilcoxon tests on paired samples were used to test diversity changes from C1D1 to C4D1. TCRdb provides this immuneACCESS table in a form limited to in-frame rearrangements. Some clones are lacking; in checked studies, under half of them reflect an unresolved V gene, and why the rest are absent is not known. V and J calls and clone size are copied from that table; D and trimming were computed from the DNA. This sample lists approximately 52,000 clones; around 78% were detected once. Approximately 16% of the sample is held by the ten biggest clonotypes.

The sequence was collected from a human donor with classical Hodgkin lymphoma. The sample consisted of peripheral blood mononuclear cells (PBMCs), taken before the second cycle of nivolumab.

In nucleotides, the sequence is TGTGCCAGTAGTATAGATCCGTGGGCTAATGAAAAACTGTTTTTT. Translated, this gives CASSIDPWANEKLFF. The rearrangement combines TRBV19 with TRBJ1-4, with the D gene call left open. Including the terminal cysteine and phenylalanine, the CDR3 comprises 15 residues. CDR3 DNA is the only sequence kept; it has 45 bases, read in frame from the first base. As encoded in the germline V gene (reference sequence), CDR1 is LNHDA while CDR2 is SQIVND. V loses 0 bases of germline sequence and J loses 3 bases, and the interval between the two ends is 8 bases.